This TCR beta chain was documented in a study of cytomegalovirus exposure and HLA in healthy donors. Looked up from germline, CDR1 is SGHTA and CDR2 is FQGNSA. This CDR3 contains 14 residues. Trimming took off 3 bases at V and 2 bases at J, with 8 bases between the two ends. The PCR made use of 60 Vbeta and 13 Jbeta primers. Sequencing used immunoSEQ multiplex PCR; TCRdb keeps in-frame clones, though not all of them. The table includes under 200,000 clones, roughly 74% detected once. This sequence was found in a woman younger than 45 in good health and CMV-seronegative. The sample taken for sequencing was PBMCs. The V call is TRBV7-2, the J call TRBJ1-3; maybe TRBD1 (6 bases). This CDR3 is CASSFQGPGNTIYF. CDR3 DNA sequence: TGTGCCAGCAGCTTTCAGGGGCCTGGAAACACCATATATTTT. Together with reference TRBV7-2 and TRBJ1-3, the CDR3 gives the full variable domain: GAGVSQSPSNKVTEKGKDVELRCDPISGHTALYWYRQSLGQGLEFLIYFQGNSAPDKSGLPSDRFSAERTGGSVSTLTIQRTQQEDSAVYLCASSFQGPGNTIYFGEGSWLTVV.